A single sample gave rise to the 2 T cell receptor beta chains below, sequenced in a study of shared clonotypes between healthy human individuals. Produced via immunoSEQ multiplex PCR; TCRdb's table is partial and in-frame only. The sample contains about 2.4 million clones, roughly 93% of which appear only once. Sequenced sample: naive CD4+ T cells from PBMCs. Specified subset: CD45RA+ positively selected. The source of these receptors is a man aged 18 to 30 in good health. Some clones in this sample may be carry-over from other donors' samples.

J is TRBJ2-3 and V is TRBV18, with D possibly being TRBD1 or TRBD2 (5 bases each). V lost 6 bases and J 6 bases, leaving 16 bases between the germline ends. The germline gives CDR1 KGHSH, CDR2 LQKENI. This CDR3 is built from 14 residues. This chain's CDR3 is CASSGRASSDTQYF. CDR3 in DNA: TGTGCCAGCTCGGGACGGGCTAGTTCCGATACGCAGTATTTT.

The V and J genes are TRBV9 and TRBJ2-7, with 11 nucleotides matching TRBD2. CDR1 SGDLS and CDR2 YYNGEE come from the germline V gene. After removal of 4 bases from V and 2 bases from J, the junction contained 5 bases not matched to a gene. There are 15 residues in the CDR3. The CDR3 region is CASSPGTSGTYEQYF. The CDR3 DNA sequence: TGTGCCAGCAGCCCCGGGACTAGCGGAACCTACGAGCAGTACTTC.